Below, 6 T cell receptor beta chains from the same sample are listed, as sequenced in a study of T cell changes during pregnancy in multiple sclerosis. The data were produced by immunoSEQ multiplex PCR, yet TCRdb's version contains in-frame clones alone and is incomplete. The sample records tens of thousands of clones, 90% being singletons. The specimen was peripheral blood, collected in the first trimester of pregnancy. The receptors shown here come from a female donor in good health, enrolled as a control in a pregnancy study.

The V call is TRBV5-6, the J call TRBJ2-7; D perhaps matches TRBD1 (5 bases). CDR3 length: 12 amino acids. Germline CDR1 SGHDT, CDR2 YYEEEE. The V end was cut by 4 bases, the J end by 2 bases, with 7 bases between. The chain's CDR3 is CASSVDTYEQYF. The CDR3 DNA reads as TGTGCCAGCAGCGTGGACACCTACGAGCAGTACTTC.

V is TRBV5-1 and J is TRBJ1-1; D possibly corresponds to TRBD1 (5 bases). V lost 0 bases, J lost 4 bases, and 19 bases lay in between. This CDR3 has 17 amino acids. Germline CDR1 and CDR2: SGHRS and YFSETQ. Here the CDR3 reads CASSLVGGTRSGTEAFF. The CDR3 bases are TGCGCCAGCAGCTTGGTTGGGGGGACCAGGAGTGGCACTGAAGCTTTCTTT.

The genes are TRBV19 and TRBJ2-2; 7 bases are shared with TRBD1. This CDR3 region has 14 residues. J lost 0 bases, V lost 8 bases, and 3 bases had no gene match. Germline CDR1 LNHDA, CDR2 SQIVND (reference sequence). CDR3 in DNA: TGTGCCAGTGACACAGGGGCGAACACCGGGGAGCTGTTTTTT. Its translation is CASDTGANTGELFF.

The chain joins TRBV7-2 to TRBJ2-7; TRBD1 might be the D (9 bases). Looked up from germline, CDR1 is SGHTA and CDR2 is FQGNSA. This CDR3 spans 14 amino acids. Trimming cost V 8 bases and J 4 bases, with 18 bases left between them. The CDR3 protein is CASREGTGRYEQYF. Written as DNA, the CDR3 is TGTGCCAGCCGGGAGGGGACAGGGCGATACGAGCAGTACTTC. The full variable domain, in which reference TRBV7-2 and TRBJ2-7 provide the parts outside the CDR3, is GAGVSQSPSNKVTEKGKDVELRCDPISGHTALYWYRQSLGQGLEFLIYFQGNSAPDKSGLPSDRFSAERTGGSVSTLTIQRTQQEDSAVYLCASREGTGRYEQYFGPGTRLTVT.

The table lists this clone with a few counts. The rearrangement joins TRBV9 to TRBJ1-1; D remains ambiguous. V dropped 3 bases and J dropped 6 bases, with 9 bases sitting between them. Looked up from germline, CDR1 is SGDLS and CDR2 is YYNGEE. The CDR3 has 12 amino acids. DNA of the CDR3: TGTGCCAGCAGCGGTCGGGGTCCTGAAGCTTTCTTT. Protein sequence: CASSGRGPEAFF.

The chain employs TRBV4-1 and TRBJ2-2, with 7 bases identical to TRBD1. The germline gives CDR1 MGHRA, CDR2 YSYEKL. CDR3 length equals 14 residues. The J segment lost 9 bases and the V segment lost 1 base, leaving 5 bases of the junction unmatched. Here the CDR3 reads CASSQGDSDRELFF. The DNA for the CDR3 is TGCGCCAGCAGCCAAGGGGACAGCGACCGGGAGCTGTTTTTT.